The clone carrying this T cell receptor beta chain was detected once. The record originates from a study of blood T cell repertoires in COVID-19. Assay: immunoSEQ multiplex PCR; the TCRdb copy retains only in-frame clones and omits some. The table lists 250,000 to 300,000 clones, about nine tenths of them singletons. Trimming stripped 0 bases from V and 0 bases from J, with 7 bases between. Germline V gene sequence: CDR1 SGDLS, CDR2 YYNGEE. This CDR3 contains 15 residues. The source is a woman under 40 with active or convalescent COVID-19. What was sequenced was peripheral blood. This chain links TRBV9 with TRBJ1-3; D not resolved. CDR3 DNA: TGTGCCAGCAGCGTAGGCGGGGACTCTGGAAACACCATATATTTT. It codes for CASSVGGDSGNTIYF. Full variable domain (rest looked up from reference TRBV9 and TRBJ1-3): DSGVTQTPKHLITATGQRVTLRCSPRSGDLSVYWYQQSLDQGLQFLIQYYNGEERAKGNILERFSAQQFPDLHSELNLSSLELGDSALYFCASSVGGDSGNTIYFGEGSWLTVV.